Below are 22 T cell receptor beta chains sequenced from a single sample in a study of T cell responses to AZD1222 COVID-19 vaccine. The data were produced by immunoSEQ multiplex PCR, yet TCRdb's version contains in-frame clones alone and is incomplete. In the table there are 95,000 or so clones, over 75% of which are singletons. The source was peripheral blood, collected on day 0 of AZD1222 vaccination. These receptors all come from an adult in good health.

This chain uses TRBV5-1 with TRBJ2-1; 7 positions match TRBD1. The CDR3 runs to 16 residues. CDR1 is SGHRS, CDR2 YFSETQ, per germline. J lost 5 bases, V lost 4 bases, and 12 bases had no gene match. For the CDR3, the DNA is TGCGCCAGCAGCGCAAGACAGGGAGAGGGGAACAATGAGCAGTTCTTC. It specifies CASSARQGEGNNEQFF.

This sequence joins TRBV5-5 and TRBJ1-3, with 12 bases matching TRBD1. After removal of 4 bases from V and 5 bases from J, the junction contained 7 bases not matched to a gene. In germline, CDR1 is SGHKS, CDR2 YYEKEE (reference sequence). This CDR3 has 16 amino acids. CDR3 in amino acids: CASSPGTGGLRNTIYF. CDR3 bases: TGTGCCAGCAGCCCGGGGACAGGGGGCCTCAGAAACACCATATATTTT.

V and J are TRBV19 and TRBJ1-2; 7 bases match TRBD1. V lost 7 bases and J lost 8; bases outside the gene matches: 13. Germline values: CDR1 LNHDA, CDR2 SQIVND (reference sequence). The CDR3 consists of 14 residues. The CDR3 loop reads CASTEGGRVGGYTF. CDR3 DNA sequence: TGTGCCAGTACCGAAGGGGGCCGTGTCGGGGGCTACACCTTC.

This clone was seen once. The V gene is TRBV18, the J gene TRBJ2-3; 10 bases are a match to TRBD2. V shed 3 bases, J shed 4 bases, and the junction held 7 bases outside the gene matches. Germline CDR1 KGHSH, CDR2 LQKENI. The CDR3 is made up of 16 amino acids. The CDR3 region has the DNA TGTGCCAGCTCACCCTTAGCGGGGGGTGCCGCAGATACGCAGTATTTT. It encodes CASSPLAGGAADTQYF.

This clone was recorded once. This chain connects TRBV6-5 to TRBJ1-1; D perhaps matches TRBD1 (5 bases). The CDR3 is 14 residues long. Per germline, CDR1 MNHEY and CDR2 SVGAGI. V lost 2 bases, J lost 4 bases, and 11 bases lay in between. In nucleotides, the CDR3 is TGTGCCAGCAGTTACCGACAGCCGATCACTGAAGCTTTCTTT. Translated, it gives CASSYRQPITEAFF.

The chain recombines TRBV7-9 with TRBJ2-6; D perhaps matches TRBD1 (5 bases). Trimming pared 5 bases from V and 2 bases from J, leaving 10 bases between. CDR3 length: 15 residues. In germline, CDR1 is SEHNR, CDR2 FQNEAQ (reference sequence). The CDR3 coding sequence is TGTGCCAGCAGCCTCATGACAGCTGGGGCCAACGTCCTGACTTTC. As protein: CASSLMTAGANVLTF.

This clone was detected only once. This chain uses TRBV25-1 with TRBJ2-2; TRBD1 matches at 11 bases. The germline gives CDR1 MGHDK, CDR2 SYGVNS. The V segment lost 8 bases and the J segment 4 bases; nucleotides outside the gene matches: 9. The CDR3 has 16 amino acids. CDR3 residues: CASPKGGQGGTGELFF. DNA of the CDR3: TGTGCCAGCCCAAAGGGGGGACAGGGGGGCACCGGGGAGCTGTTTTTT.

The chain carries TRBV28 and TRBJ1-4, with unresolved D. V gave up 2 bases and J gave up 8 bases, with 21 bases separating them. Germline-derived CDR1 and CDR2 are MDHEN and SYDVKM. The CDR3 runs 17 residues. The chain's CDR3 is CASSLTGSSPLNEKLFF. The CDR3 DNA sequence: TGTGCCAGCAGTTTAACGGGCAGCTCCCCGTTGAACGAAAAACTGTTTTTT. The whole variable domain, remainder taken from reference TRBV28 and TRBJ1-4, is DVKVTQSSRYLVKRTGEKVFLECVQDMDHENMFWYRQDPGLGLRLIYFSYDVKMKEKGDIPEGYSVSREKKERFSLILESASTNQTSMYLCASSLTGSSPLNEKLFFGSGTQLSVL.

The chain employs TRBV28 and TRBJ1-1, with D hard to call. V lost 0 bases, J lost 3 bases, and 20 bases lay in between. Germline CDR1 MDHEN, CDR2 SYDVKM. This CDR3 spans 18 amino acids. The CDR3 coding sequence is TGTGCCAGCAGTTTATGGGGTTTGGGCCCCAGAAGAGACACTGAAGCTTTCTTT. Its protein is CASSLWGLGPRRDTEAFF.

CDR3 DNA: TGTGCCAGCAGTGAACAGGGGGCCCATGAGCAGTTCTTC. This gives the protein CASSEQGAHEQFF. The V and J genes are TRBV6-4 and TRBJ2-1, with 9 bases aligning to TRBD1. CDR3 length equals 13 residues. Germline lookup yields CDR1 MRHNA and CDR2 SNTAGT. Trimming cost V 3 bases and J 8 bases; bases outside gene matches: 2.

The chain uses TRBV7-8 and TRBJ1-4; D unclear. Germline V CDR1 and CDR2: SGHVS, FQNEAQ. CDR3 length: 16 amino acids. V was shortened by 2 bases and J by 4 bases, with 14 bases between the two germline ends. For the CDR3, the DNA is TGTGCCAGCAGCTTATTCTCAGGTCGCGATAATGAAAAACTGTTTTTT. It specifies CASSLFSGRDNEKLFF.

This chain joins TRBV19 and TRBJ1-6; D not resolved. V gave up 0 bases and J gave up 10 bases, with 7 bases separating them. CDR3 length: 13 amino acids. The germline V gene has CDR1 LNHDA and CDR2 SQIVND (reference sequence). This chain's CDR3 is CASSIDLRSPLHF. Here the CDR3 DNA reads TGTGCCAGTAGTATAGATCTCAGATCACCCCTCCACTTT.

The chain uses TRBV9 and TRBJ2-1; D unclear. This CDR3 comprises 15 residues. V gave up 0 bases and J gave up 4 bases, with 11 bases separating them. Germline CDR1 and CDR2: SGDLS and YYNGEE. For the CDR3, the DNA is TGTGCCAGCAGCGTAGACAGTGGGATTTACAATGAGCAGTTCTTC. Protein: CASSVDSGIYNEQFF. Variable domain in full (rest from reference TRBV9 and TRBJ2-1): DSGVTQTPKHLITATGQRVTLRCSPRSGDLSVYWYQQSLDQGLQFLIQYYNGEERAKGNILERFSAQQFPDLHSELNLSSLELGDSALYFCASSVDSGIYNEQFFGPGTRLTVL.

The chain combines TRBV6-5 with TRBJ1-6; maybe TRBD1 (5 bases). Germline V gives CDR1 MNHEY, CDR2 SVGAGI. V was clipped by 6 bases and J by 0 bases, with 9 bases between them. There are 15 residues in the CDR3. The CDR3: CASRTELSYNSPLHF. Written as DNA, the CDR3 is TGTGCCAGCAGGACAGAGCTCTCCTATAATTCACCCCTCCACTTT.

This chain connects TRBV6-5 to TRBJ1-3; unclear D gene. V was cut by 5 bases and J by 1 base, with 12 bases left in between. The CDR3 contains 15 residues. In germline, CDR1 is MNHEY, CDR2 SVGAGI. The CDR3 here is CASSQTRGSGNTIYF. CDR3 sequence (DNA): TGTGCCAGCAGTCAAACTCGAGGATCTGGAAACACCATATATTTT.

The chain combines TRBV18 with TRBJ1-2; D ambiguous. Germline CDR1 is KGHSH and CDR2 is LQKENI. The CDR3 loop spans 16 amino acids. V was cut by 3 bases and J by 0 bases, with 14 bases left in between. CDR3 residues: CASSPGSPGANYGYTF. DNA of the CDR3: TGTGCCAGCTCACCCGGCTCCCCGGGAGCTAACTATGGCTACACCTTC.

The chain couples TRBV14 to TRBJ1-1; a possible D gene is TRBD1 (6 bases). The CDR3 runs to 16 residues. With 6 bases removed from V and 3 bases from J, the gap between germline ends came to 20 bases. Germline V CDR1 and CDR2: SGHDN, FVKESK. The CDR3 loop is CASSPVGGSLDTEAFF. The DNA of the CDR3 is TGTGCCAGCAGTCCCGTTGGGGGCAGTTTGGACACTGAAGCTTTCTTT.

The chain uses TRBV20-1 and TRBJ2-7, with D tentatively TRBD1 (5 bases). CDR1 and CDR2 (germline): DFQATT, SNEGSKA (reference sequence). Trimming took off 3 bases at V and 0 bases at J, with 12 bases between the two ends. The CDR3 is 14 amino acids. CDR3 nucleotide sequence: TGCAGTGCTAGTCGTACCAGGGCCTCCTACGAGCAGTACTTC. Translated, it gives CSASRTRASYEQYF.

The genes are TRBV7-3 and TRBJ2-5; a weak D match, TRBD2 (7 bases). V was clipped by 3 bases and J by 4 bases, with 15 bases between them. This CDR3 has 15 residues. The germline V gene has CDR1 SGHTA and CDR2 FQGTGA. CDR3 nucleotide sequence: TGTGCCAGCAGCTTCGGGGGCGGGGGAGGAGAGACCCAGTACTTC. Translated, it gives CASSFGGGGGETQYF.

This chain links TRBV19 with TRBJ2-7; D is unclear. The CDR3 contains 15 residues. Trimming stripped 1 base from V and 7 bases from J, with 17 bases between. Per the germline V gene, CDR1 is LNHDA and CDR2 is SQIVND (reference sequence). CDR3 residues: CASSIAKDGFWEQYF. The CDR3 DNA follows: TGTGCCAGTAGTATAGCAAAGGACGGCTTCTGGGAGCAGTACTTC.

The chain joins TRBV25-1 to TRBJ2-5; tentatively, D is TRBD1 (6 bases). Trimming stripped 7 bases from V and 5 bases from J, with 17 bases between. CDR1 is MGHDK and CDR2 is SYGVNS in the germline V gene. The CDR3 loop spans 14 amino acids. DNA for the CDR3: TGTGCCAGCAACGATGAGTGGGGGCGTGAGACCCAGTACTTC. This sequence encodes CASNDEWGRETQYF.

The genes are TRBV11-2 and TRBJ1-1; no clear D. The V gene lost 5 bases and the J gene lost 3 bases, with 13 bases spanning the gap. Germline V gives CDR1 SGHAT, CDR2 FQNNGV. The CDR3 extends over 14 amino acids. CDR3 DNA sequence: TGTGCCAGCAGCCACTTAGAGAGGTACACTGAAGCTTTCTTT. This sequence encodes CASSHLERYTEAFF.